This T cell receptor beta chain was identified in a study of cytomegalovirus exposure and HLA in healthy donors. Background on the study: When roughly 420 donors were genotyped, just over 80% of them were found to fall in the Caucasian-associated ancestry cluster.

Points from the study as a whole: Analysis was performed later, and it showed HLA-associated TCR beta chains to be more clonally expanded than equally common others. Earlier analysis yielded a pattern in which most TCR beta V segments were productive about 87% or about 30% of the time.

This clone was detected only once. Its cognate antigen is unknown. In nominal health when sampled, donors likely had unrecorded immune exposures nonetheless. There are 14 residues in the CDR3. Germline V CDR1 and CDR2: LGHNA, YSLEER. V was pared by 3 bases and J by 3 bases, with 9 bases between. The PCR had 60 Vbeta and 13 Jbeta primers. Profiled with immunoSEQ multiplex PCR; TCRdb holds only in-frame clones, not every one. The sample has around 130,000 clones; 80% are singletons. The receptor was isolated from a man in his thirties or forties in good health and CMV-seronegative. The sample taken for sequencing was PBMCs. The chain links TRBV4-3 to TRBJ1-5, with a possible D match to TRBD1 (6 bases). CDR3 bases: TGCGCCAGCAGCCAGGACAGACTCAATCAGCCCCAGCATTTT. Translating gives CASSQDRLNQPQHF.